These 23 T cell receptor beta chains were sequenced from one sample in a study of T cell responses to AZD1222 COVID-19 vaccine. The assay was immunoSEQ multiplex PCR, and TCRdb's table has in-frame clones only and misses some. Of 210,000 or so clones in the sample, approximately 94% were seen once. This specimen consisted of peripheral blood, obtained on day 0 of MenACWY control vaccination. The source is an adult in good health.

This sequence joins TRBV29-1 and TRBJ2-7, with D uncertain. Germline CDR1 is SQVTM and CDR2 is ANQGSEA. CDR3 length: 14 amino acids. V was pared by 4 bases and J by 3 bases, with 16 bases between. CDR3 sequence: CSVVEASPRYEQYF. CDR3 DNA: TGCAGCGTTGTCGAGGCTTCGCCCCGCTACGAGCAGTACTTC.

The chain is built from TRBV5-1 and TRBJ1-2; TRBD1 might be the D (6 bases). V was pared by 0 bases and J by 2 bases, with 8 bases between. Germline V gives CDR1 SGHRS, CDR2 YFSETQ. CDR3 length: 14 amino acids. The chain's CDR3 is CASSLGQGNYGYTF. In nucleotides, the CDR3 is TGCGCCAGCAGCTTGGGGCAGGGGAACTATGGCTACACCTTC.

This rearrangement joins TRBV19 to TRBJ1-2; TRBD1 agrees at 12 bases. CDR3 length equals 17 residues. The V segment lost 4 bases and the J segment 4 bases; nucleotides outside the gene matches: 10. Germline V CDR1 and CDR2: LNHDA, SQIVND (reference sequence). Here the CDR3 DNA reads TGTGCCAGTAGTACAATCAGCGGGACAGGGGGCAGCTATGGCTACACCTTC. Translated, it gives CASSTISGTGGSYGYTF.

This clone was seen a few times. The V gene is TRBV3-1 (or the pseudogene TRBV3-2), the J gene TRBJ1-1, with a weak D call TRBD1 (5 bases). The CDR3 spans 14 residues. V was trimmed by 0 bases and J by 6 bases, leaving 11 bases between them. Germline-derived CDR1 and CDR2 are LGHDT and YNNKEL (reference sequence). CDR3 DNA sequence: TGTGCCAGCAGCCAAGATACGGGGCGGTCTGAAGCTTTCTTT. Translation: CASSQDTGRSEAFF.

J is TRBJ1-1 and V is TRBV25-1; no definite D call. V was pared by 0 bases and J by 1 base, with 9 bases between. Germline V gene data show CDR1 as MGHDK and CDR2 as SYGVNS. The CDR3 is made up of 15 amino acids. DNA of the CDR3: TGTGCCAGCAGTGAATACGGGCGATCGAACACTGAAGCTTTCTTT. Protein sequence: CASSEYGRSNTEAFF.

This clone was seen a few times. The chain combines TRBV13 with TRBJ2-1, with 8 bases fitting TRBD2. The CDR3 is 15 residues long. Germline assignment: CDR1 PRHDT and CDR2 FYEKMQ (reference sequence). Germline trimming cut 4 bases from V and 2 bases from J; bases unmatched to any gene: 4. The DNA for the CDR3 is TGTGCCAGCAGCTCGCGGGGGGATCCCTACAATGAGCAGTTCTTC. It is translated as CASSSRGDPYNEQFF. The whole variable domain, remainder taken from reference TRBV13 and TRBJ2-1, is AAGVIQSPRHLIKEKRETATLKCYPIPRHDTVYWYQQGPGQDPQFLISFYEKMQSDKGSIPDRFSAQQFSDYHSELNMSSLELGDSALYFCASSSRGDPYNEQFFGPGTRLTVL.

CDR3 bases: TGTGCCAGCAGCCGTGTCGGAACGGGGGTGAACACTGAAGCTTTCTTT. It specifies CASSRVGTGVNTEAFF. The rearrangement uses TRBV5-5 and TRBJ1-1; tentatively, D is TRBD1 (5 bases). The length of the CDR3 is 16 residues. Trimming cost V 4 bases and J 0 bases, with 16 bases left between them. Germline assignment: CDR1 SGHKS and CDR2 YYEKEE (reference sequence).

The rearrangement joins TRBV10-1 to TRBJ2-7; D may be TRBD1 or TRBD2 (5 bases each). CDR1 WNHNN and CDR2 SYGVQD come from the germline V gene (reference sequence). V was pared by 6 bases and J by 2 bases, with 11 bases between. The length of the CDR3 is 13 residues. Here the CDR3 reads CASSRDRAYEQYF. The CDR3 DNA reads as TGCGCCAGCAGCCGGGACCGAGCCTACGAGCAGTACTTC.

As concerns this clone: Distinct nucleotide sequences in the sample also encode this CDR3. The chain couples TRBV6-6 to TRBJ1-2; weak D call: TRBD1 (6 bases). Germline values: CDR1 MNHNY, CDR2 SVGAGI (reference sequence). This CDR3 region has 13 residues. Trimming cost V 6 bases and J 2 bases, with 10 bases left between them. The CDR3 loop is CASSPGQNYGYTF. Written as DNA, the CDR3 is TGTGCCAGCAGCCCCGGACAGAACTATGGCTACACCTTC.

The CDR3 DNA is TGTGCCAGCAGTGGACGGAGCTATGGCTACACCTTC. Protein product: CASSGRSYGYTF. The J gene is TRBJ1-2, the V gene TRBV28; no reliable D call. This CDR3 region has 12 residues. CDR1 and CDR2 from the germline V gene are MDHEN and SYDVKM. The V end lost 5 bases, the J end lost 4 bases, and 8 bases lay between the germline ends.

The chain employs TRBV2 and TRBJ2-7; 7 bases fit TRBD1. Germline V gene lookup returns CDR1 SNHLY and CDR2 FYNNEI. CDR3 length: 14 residues. The junction had 2 bases not matched to a gene; V was cut back by 3 bases and J by 0 bases. CDR3 bases: TGTGCCAGCAGTGAGGCAGGGGGCTCCTACGAGCAGTACTTC. The encoded protein is CASSEAGGSYEQYF.

This chain connects TRBV19 to TRBJ2-2, with D perhaps TRBD1 (6 bases). Germline V gene lookup returns CDR1 LNHDA and CDR2 SQIVND (reference sequence). This CDR3 is 14 amino acids long. Trimming stripped 4 bases from V and 3 bases from J, with 9 bases between. Written as DNA, the CDR3 is TGTGCCAGTAGTACAGGGGCCTACACCGGGGAGCTGTTTTTT. Its translation is CASSTGAYTGELFF.

This clone came up once. The CDR3 DNA reads TGTGCCAGCAGCGGTCTAGCGGGCAGCCAAGAGACCCAGTACTTC. As protein: CASSGLAGSQETQYF. The gene calls are TRBV9 and TRBJ2-5, with 8 bases lining up with TRBD2. V lost 3 bases and J lost 1; bases outside the gene matches: 5. The CDR3 is made up of 15 amino acids. Germline CDR1 is SGDLS and CDR2 is YYNGEE.

This clone was counted a single time. The chain employs TRBV6-2 or TRBV6-3 and TRBJ1-5; a weak D match, TRBD1 (6 bases). Germline-derived CDR1 and CDR2 are MNHEY and SVGEGT. CDR3 length equals 16 residues. Deletions cut 2 bases from V and 0 bases from J, with 11 bases between. CDR3 loop: CASSYDRGFSNQPQHF. For the CDR3, the DNA is TGTGCCAGCAGTTACGATAGGGGGTTTAGCAATCAGCCCCAGCATTTT.

DNA of the CDR3: TGTGCCAGCTCCCAGGGATTCGACAGCCAAGAGACCCAGTACTTC. Translated, it gives CASSQGFDSQETQYF. The gene calls are TRBV27 and TRBJ2-5, with D possibly being TRBD1 (5 bases). The CDR3 is 15 amino acids. Trimming removed 8 bases at V and 1 base at J, with 17 bases between. Germline values: CDR1 MNHEY, CDR2 SMNVEV (reference sequence).

The chain links TRBV7-8 to TRBJ1-6; a weak D match, TRBD1 (5 bases). This CDR3 region has 16 residues. Trimming left V 4 bases short and J 7 bases short, with 17 bases between. Germline-derived CDR1 and CDR2 are SGHVS and FQNEAQ. CDR3 nucleotides: TGTGCCAGCAGCTACCCGGCGGGGGGAGGAAATTCACCCCTCCACTTT. This codes for CASSYPAGGGNSPLHF.

The gene calls are TRBV30 and TRBJ1-3; D unclear. Between the trimmed V and J ends, which lost 2 bases and 0 bases, there was a span of 5 bases. Germline V lookup: CDR1 GTSNPN, CDR2 SVGIG (reference sequence). This CDR3 region has 13 residues. CDR3 in DNA: TGTGCCTGGAGTAGGGACTCTGGAAACACCATATATTTT. Translation gives CAWSRDSGNTIYF.

This clone was observed once. This CDR3 reads CASSPVGQPQHF. CDR3 nucleotides: TGTGCCAGCAGCCCGGTGGGTCAGCCCCAGCATTTT. V is TRBV28 and J is TRBJ1-5; D unresolved. The germline V gene encodes CDR1 MDHEN and CDR2 SYDVKM. The germline V and J ends were trimmed by 6 bases and 6 bases, with 9 bases remaining between them. This CDR3 has 12 residues.

The rearrangement links TRBV14 to TRBJ1-1; D ambiguous. V was clipped by 0 bases and J by 0 bases, with 8 bases between them. The CDR3 consists of 15 residues. Germline V lookup: CDR1 SGHDN, CDR2 FVKESK. DNA of the CDR3: TGTGCCAGCAGCCAAGAGTGGCGGTTGAACACTGAAGCTTTCTTT. Its translation: CASSQEWRLNTEAFF.

The J gene is TRBJ2-3, the V gene TRBV18; D possibly corresponds to TRBD2 (6 bases). CDR1 and CDR2 (germline): KGHSH, LQKENI. Trimming removed 2 bases from V and 5 bases from J, with 17 bases in between. The CDR3 contains 16 residues. The CDR3 loop is CASSPRAGSLRDTQYF. CDR3 bases: TGTGCCAGCTCACCAAGGGCCGGGAGTTTGAGAGATACGCAGTATTTT.

The chain is built from TRBV19 and TRBJ1-2, with D uncertain. This CDR3 contains 13 residues. The V end lost 2 bases, the J end lost 8 bases, and 12 bases lay between the germline ends. The V gene's germline CDR1 is LNHDA and CDR2 SQIVND (reference sequence). CDR3 amino acids: CASSILEGSGYTF. The CDR3 DNA sequence: TGTGCCAGTAGTATATTGGAGGGTAGCGGCTACACCTTC.

This rearrangement joins TRBV4-1 to TRBJ1-4, with 9 bases that match TRBD1. Germline loops: CDR1 MGHRA, CDR2 YSYEKL. The CDR3 consists of 16 residues. J lost 7 bases, V lost 4 bases, and 10 bases had no gene match. The CDR3: CASSLYSGTGSEKLFF. CDR3 DNA: TGCGCCAGCAGCCTCTATTCCGGGACAGGGAGTGAAAAACTGTTTTTT.

The chain has TRBV7-2 and TRBJ1-3; TRBD1 matches at 9 bases. The CDR3 covers 16 residues. CDR1 is SGHTA and CDR2 is FQGNSA in the germline V gene. The J segment lost 2 bases and the V segment lost 6 bases, leaving 8 bases of the junction unmatched. The CDR3 DNA follows: TGTGCCAGCAGGGGGACAGGGACTTTCGCTGGAAACACCATATATTTT. It translates to CASRGTGTFAGNTIYF.